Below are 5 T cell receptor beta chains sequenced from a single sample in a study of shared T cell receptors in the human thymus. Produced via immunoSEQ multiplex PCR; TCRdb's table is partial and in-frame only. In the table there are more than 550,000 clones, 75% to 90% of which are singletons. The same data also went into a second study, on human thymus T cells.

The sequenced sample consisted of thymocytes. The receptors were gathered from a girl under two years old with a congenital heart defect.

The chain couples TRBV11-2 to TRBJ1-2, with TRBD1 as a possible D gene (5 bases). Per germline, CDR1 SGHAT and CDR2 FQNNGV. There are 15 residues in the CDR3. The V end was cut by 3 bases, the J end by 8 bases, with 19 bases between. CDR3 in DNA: TGTGCCAGCAGCTTCGGGGAGGCGGGGCGCAAGGGCTACACCTTC. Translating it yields CASSFGEAGRKGYTF.

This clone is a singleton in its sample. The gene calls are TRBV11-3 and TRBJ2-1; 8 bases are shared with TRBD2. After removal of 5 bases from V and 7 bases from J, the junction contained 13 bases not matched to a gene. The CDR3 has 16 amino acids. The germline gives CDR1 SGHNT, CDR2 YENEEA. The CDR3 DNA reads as TGTGCCAGCAGCCAAGACTACCCCGGGACTAGGAATGAGCAGTTCTTC. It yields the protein CASSQDYPGTRNEQFF.

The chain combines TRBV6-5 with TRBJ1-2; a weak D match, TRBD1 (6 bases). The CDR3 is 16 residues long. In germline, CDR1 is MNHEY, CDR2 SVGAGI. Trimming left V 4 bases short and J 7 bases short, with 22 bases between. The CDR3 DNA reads TGTGCCAGCAGTTCCCGCGAGGGCGGACGGGACACTGGCTACACCTTC. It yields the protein CASSSREGGRDTGYTF.

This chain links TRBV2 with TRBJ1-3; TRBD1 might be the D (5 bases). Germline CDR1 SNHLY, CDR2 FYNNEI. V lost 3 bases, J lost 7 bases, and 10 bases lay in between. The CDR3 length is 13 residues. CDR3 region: CASSENRLNTIYF. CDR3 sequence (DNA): TGTGCCAGCAGTGAGAACAGGCTTAACACCATATATTTT.

The CDR3 spells CAISLTSGGPQETQYF. CDR3 coding DNA: TGTGCCATCAGTTTGACTAGCGGGGGGCCCCAAGAGACCCAGTACTTC. The genes are TRBV10-3 and TRBJ2-5; TRBD2 agrees at 13 bases. The CDR3 length is 16 residues. The germline V gene encodes CDR1 ENHRY and CDR2 SYGVKD. V was pared by 5 bases and J by 1 base, with 4 bases of the junction left unmatched.